This section outlines one TCR beta chain sequence together with its context. Per the study methods: Estimates of nucleated cell counts were drawn from the amplification of reference gene primers. Sequencing used immunoSEQ multiplex PCR; TCRdb keeps in-frame clones, though not all of them. V and J calls plus clone size are reproduced from that table; the DNA served to infer D and trimming. The table lists 60,000 or so clones, more than 75% of them singletons. These data are taken from a study of blood T cell repertoires in COVID-19. Study in general: Material from acute and convalescent COVID-19 was sourced from the United States, Italy and Spain. Sample material is recorded as cDNA or gDNA derived from T cells, B-cell-depleted T cells, or PBMCs.

V lost 0 bases, J lost 5 bases, and 5 bases stayed unmatched. The CDR3 contains 15 residues. From germline, CDR1 is GTSNPN and CDR2 SVGIG (reference sequence). The clonotype originates from a human donor in a cohort sampled during active COVID-19. This chain links TRBV30 with TRBJ2-7, with TRBD1 identical over 12 bases. The specimen was peripheral blood. The CDR3 sequence is CAWSVGTGGQNEQYF. CDR3 DNA: TGTGCCTGGAGTGTAGGGACAGGGGGCCAGAACGAGCAGTACTTC.